The clone carrying this T cell receptor (beta chain) is labeled medium-sized. This sample is part of a study of OX40 agonist ivuxolimab in advanced cancers. The assay was immunoSEQ multiplex PCR, and TCRdb's table has in-frame clones only and misses some. The table records 87,000 or so clones, around 85% of them present only once. Germline V gene sequence: CDR1 SEHNR, CDR2 FQNEAQ (reference sequence). The CDR3 runs 15 residues. Trimming removed 0 bases at V and 3 bases at J, with 9 bases between. The sample here was CD4+ or CD8+ T cells sorted from blood, taken in a trial of the OX40 agonist ivuxolimab. V and J are TRBV7-9 and TRBJ1-5, with D possibly matching TRBD1 (5 bases). The TCR originated in an adult with an advanced solid tumor such as melanoma, head and neck, liver or kidney cancer. CDR3 nucleotide sequence: TGTGCCAGCAGCTTAGCTCAGGGCCCCAATCAGCCCCAGCATTTT. Translated, it gives CASSLAQGPNQPQHF. Together with reference TRBV7-9 and TRBJ1-5, the CDR3 gives the full variable domain: DTGVSQNPRHKITKRGQNVTFRCDPISEHNRLYWYRQTLGQGPEFLTYFQNEAQLEKSRLLSDRFSAERPKGSFSTLEIQRTEQGDSAMYLCASSLAQGPNQPQHFGDGTRLSIL.